A selection of T cell receptor beta chains follows, all from one sample in a study of human thymus T cells. Repertoires were generated with immunoSEQ multiplex PCR, while TCRdb's copy carries only in-frame clones and drops some. The data show about 120,000 clones, with about 93% seen just once and under 0.025% held by the top ten. Input material: thymus tissue. The receptors derive from a boy under two years old with a congenital heart defect but otherwise immunologically healthy. The CDR3 runs from the conserved cysteine through the conserved F or W. Each record gives: J gene, V gene, D gene, clone size, CDR3 protein, CDR3 DNA. A D gene is named only where the DNA matches it firmly. Part of the rows lack a size; the others show once, few, many or a class for expanded clones.

J gene: TRBJ2-7; V gene: TRBV7-2; D gene: NA; clone size: NA; CDR3 protein: CASSLGWRSGEQYF; CDR3 DNA: TGTGCCAGCAGCTTAGGCTGGAGGTCGGGGGAGCAGTACTTC
J gene: TRBJ2-3; V gene: TRBV6-1; D gene: TRBD2; clone size: NA; CDR3 protein: CASSGGGGPDTQYF; CDR3 DNA: TGTGCCAGCAGTGGGGGCGGGGGGCCAGATACGCAGTATTTT
J gene: TRBJ2-7; V gene: TRBV2; D gene: NA; clone size: NA; CDR3 protein: CASSEAGPYEQYF; CDR3 DNA: TGTGCCAGCAGTGAGGCCGGACCCTACGAGCAGTACTTC
J gene: TRBJ2-2; V gene: TRBV5-1; D gene: NA; clone size: NA; CDR3 protein: CASSFTGKNTGELFF; CDR3 DNA: TGCGCCAGCAGCTTTACGGGAAAGAACACCGGGGAGCTGTTTTTT
J gene: TRBJ1-4; V gene: TRBV9; D gene: NA; clone size: NA; CDR3 protein: CASSTPPGKGLFF; CDR3 DNA: TGTGCCAGCAGCACTCCGCCAGGGAAGGGGCTGTTTTTT
J gene: TRBJ2-2; V gene: TRBV19; D gene: TRBD1; clone size: NA; CDR3 protein: CASTPLWEERGPGELFF; CDR3 DNA: TGTGCCAGTACCCCCCTATGGGAAGAAAGGGGGCCCGGGGAGCTGTTTTTT
J gene: TRBJ2-5; V gene: TRBV6-1; D gene: NA; clone size: NA; CDR3 protein: CASRAIRALGKTQYF; CDR3 DNA: TGTGCCAGCAGAGCTATCCGGGCCCTAGGGAAGACCCAGTACTTC
J gene: TRBJ1-2; V gene: TRBV27; D gene: NA; clone size: NA; CDR3 protein: CASSLDGNYGYTF; CDR3 DNA: TGTGCCAGCAGTTTAGACGGCAACTATGGCTACACCTTC
J gene: TRBJ2-1; V gene: TRBV6-1; D gene: TRBD2; clone size: NA; CDR3 protein: CASSVASGESSYNEQFF; CDR3 DNA: TGTGCCAGCAGTGTGGCTAGCGGGGAGAGCTCCTACAATGAGCAGTTCTTC
J gene: TRBJ1-1; V gene: TRBV5-6; D gene: NA; clone size: once; CDR3 protein: CASSLGRDFGWGQDTEAFF; CDR3 DNA: TGTGCCAGCAGCTTGGGTCGTGATTTTGGTTGGGGGCAGGACACTGAAGCTTTCTTT
J gene: TRBJ1-1; V gene: TRBV28; D gene: NA; clone size: NA; CDR3 protein: CASRTLREAFF; CDR3 DNA: TGTGCCAGCAGAACCCTCAGGGAAGCTTTCTTT
J gene: TRBJ2-7; V gene: TRBV7-9; D gene: NA; clone size: NA; CDR3 protein: CASSLASTSPGREYF; CDR3 DNA: TGTGCCAGCAGCTTAGCGTCAACTAGCCCTGGGCGGGAGTACTTC
J gene: TRBJ2-1; V gene: TRBV7-8; D gene: NA; clone size: NA; CDR3 protein: CASSADVSRRGQETYNEQFF; CDR3 DNA: TGTGCCAGCAGCGCAGACGTCTCAAGACGGGGCCAGGAAACCTACAATGAGCAGTTCTTC
J gene: TRBJ2-5; V gene: TRBV11-3; D gene: NA; clone size: NA; CDR3 protein: CASSPWGGQETQYF; CDR3 DNA: TGTGCCAGCAGCCCTTGGGGCGGCCAAGAGACCCAGTACTTC
J gene: TRBJ2-3; V gene: TRBV5-1; D gene: TRBD2; clone size: NA; CDR3 protein: CASSLAGTSLSTDTQYF; CDR3 DNA: TGCGCCAGCAGCTTGGCCGGGACTAGCCTAAGCACAGATACGCAGTATTTT
J gene: TRBJ1-2; V gene: TRBV23-1; D gene: TRBD1; clone size: NA; CDR3 protein: CASSQPSDRDRDYGYTF; CDR3 DNA: TGCGCCAGCAGTCAACCGAGCGACCGGGACAGGGACTATGGCTACACCTTC
J gene: TRBJ1-1; V gene: TRBV28; D gene: TRBD1; clone size: NA; CDR3 protein: CASSSLDRDTEAFF; CDR3 DNA: TGTGCCAGCAGCTCGCTGGACAGGGACACTGAAGCTTTCTTT
J gene: TRBJ1-1; V gene: TRBV2; D gene: NA; clone size: NA; CDR3 protein: CASSEGGTEAFF; CDR3 DNA: TGTGCCAGCAGTGAAGGGGGGACTGAAGCTTTCTTT
J gene: TRBJ1-4; V gene: TRBV11-2; D gene: TRBD1; clone size: NA; CDR3 protein: CASTFSGQGHEKLFF; CDR3 DNA: TGTGCCAGCACTTTTTCGGGACAGGGTCATGAAAAACTGTTTTTT
J gene: TRBJ2-3; V gene: TRBV25-1; D gene: TRBD1; clone size: once; CDR3 protein: CASRNGTGGSTDTQYF; CDR3 DNA: TGTGCCAGCAGAAACGGGACAGGGGGATCCACAGATACGCAGTATTTT
J gene: TRBJ2-2; V gene: TRBV14; D gene: NA; clone size: NA; CDR3 protein: CASSQENSRGPNTGELFF; CDR3 DNA: TGTGCCAGCAGCCAAGAAAACTCCAGGGGACCGAACACCGGGGAGCTGTTTTTT
J gene: TRBJ2-7; V gene: TRBV10-3; D gene: NA; clone size: NA; CDR3 protein: CAISESGEQYF; CDR3 DNA: TGTGCCATCAGTGAGTCGGGCGAGCAGTACTTC
J gene: TRBJ2-2; V gene: TRBV5-1; D gene: NA; clone size: NA; CDR3 protein: CASSFLPAYLNTGELFF; CDR3 DNA: TGCGCCAGCAGCTTCCTTCCCGCTTATTTGAACACCGGGGAGCTGTTTTTT
J gene: TRBJ2-3; V gene: TRBV11-2; D gene: NA; clone size: NA; CDR3 protein: CASSGGPNPTDTQYF; CDR3 DNA: TGTGCCAGCAGCGGGGGCCCCAATCCCACAGATACGCAGTATTTT
J gene: TRBJ2-5; V gene: TRBV27; D gene: NA; clone size: NA; CDR3 protein: CASSNRVLKTQYF; CDR3 DNA: TGTGCCAGCAGTAACAGGGTTTTAAAGACCCAGTACTTC
J gene: TRBJ1-6; V gene: TRBV19; D gene: TRBD1; clone size: NA; CDR3 protein: CASDRGRNSPLHF; CDR3 DNA: TGTGCCAGTGACAGGGGGCGGAATTCACCCCTCCACTTT
J gene: TRBJ2-2; V gene: TRBV14; D gene: NA; clone size: NA; CDR3 protein: CASSQEGWGKHTGELFF; CDR3 DNA: TGTGCCAGCAGCCAAGAAGGGTGGGGGAAACACACCGGGGAGCTGTTTTTT
J gene: TRBJ1-6; V gene: TRBV6-5; D gene: NA; clone size: NA; CDR3 protein: CASSPLSSYNSPLHF; CDR3 DNA: TGTGCCAGCAGCCCACTTAGCTCCTATAATTCACCCCTCCACTTT
J gene: TRBJ2-5; V gene: TRBV11-2; D gene: TRBD1; clone size: NA; CDR3 protein: CASSWTFLGGPETQYF; CDR3 DNA: TGTGCCAGCAGCTGGACGTTTCTAGGGGGCCCGGAGACCCAGTACTTC
J gene: TRBJ2-5; V gene: TRBV7-2; D gene: NA; clone size: once; CDR3 protein: CASSLGLRPCGLETQYF; CDR3 DNA: TGTGCCAGCAGCTTAGGTCTCAGGCCTTGTGGTCTGGAGACCCAGTACTTC
J gene: TRBJ1-4; V gene: TRBV7-9; D gene: TRBD1; clone size: NA; CDR3 protein: CASSFTRQGEKLFF; CDR3 DNA: TGTGCCAGCAGCTTTACCCGACAGGGTGAAAAACTGTTTTTT
J gene: TRBJ2-5; V gene: TRBV7-2; D gene: TRBD2; clone size: NA; CDR3 protein: CASSPGGGETQYF; CDR3 DNA: TGTGCCAGCAGTCCGGGGGGTGGTGAGACCCAGTACTTC
J gene: TRBJ1-2; V gene: TRBV6-6; D gene: NA; clone size: NA; CDR3 protein: CASSTPAGRANYGYTF; CDR3 DNA: TGTGCCAGCAGTACCCCCGCCGGGAGGGCTAACTATGGCTACACCTTC